One and the same sample provided the 26 T cell receptor beta chains below, sequenced in a study of blood T cell repertoires in COVID-19 (dated by TCRdb to the early 2020s). Receptor libraries were prepared by the immunoSEQ multiplex PCR assay. Entries here come from immuneACCESS through TCRdb and include only in-frame sequences with V and J called. Some clones fail to appear in such tables; in the studies checked, an unresolved V gene covers under half of the shortfall, and the cause of the remainder is unknown. This sample lists about 33,000 clones; almost 90% were detected once. The biggest ten clones account for approximately 6.5% of the sample. Sequencing was carried out using peripheral blood. The source of these receptors is a human donor in a cohort sampled during active COVID-19.

This rearrangement joins TRBV19 to TRBJ1-5, with D uncertain. Trimming stripped 5 bases from V and 0 bases from J, with 11 bases between. The CDR3 totals 15 residues. CDR1 is LNHDA, CDR2 SQIVND, per germline (reference sequence). The CDR3 spells CASSADNYSNQPQHF. The CDR3 DNA follows: TGTGCCAGTAGTGCAGACAATTATAGCAATCAGCCCCAGCATTTT.

DNA for the CDR3: TGTGCCAGCAGGGTAGATTCCCCTCCCAACTATGGCTACACCTTC. As protein: CASRVDSPPNYGYTF. The V gene is TRBV6-5, the J gene TRBJ1-2, with D unclear. Per the germline V gene, CDR1 is MNHEY and CDR2 is SVGAGI. The CDR3 covers 15 residues. V was pared by 6 bases and J by 2 bases, with 16 bases between.

V and J are TRBV4-2 and TRBJ2-7, with 10 bases aligning to TRBD2. The V segment lost 6 bases and the J segment 1 base; nucleotides outside the gene matches: 6. Germline CDR1 LGHNA, CDR2 YNFKEQ. The CDR3 has 15 amino acids. DNA for the CDR3: TGTGCCAGCAGTGGGGCTAGCGGGGGATCCTACGAGCAGTACTTC. Amino acid sequence: CASSGASGGSYEQYF.

The J gene is TRBJ1-4, the V gene TRBV13; TRBD1 matches at 9 bases. Germline values: CDR1 PRHDT, CDR2 FYEKMQ (reference sequence). Germline trimming cut 5 bases from V and 7 bases from J; bases unmatched to any gene: 8. CDR3 length: 15 residues. CDR3 residues: CASSPGTGRTEKLFF. As DNA, the CDR3 is TGTGCCAGCAGCCCCGGGACAGGGAGGACTGAAAAACTGTTTTTT.

The genes are TRBV7-2 and TRBJ2-1; D is possibly TRBD2 (6 bases). Germline CDR1 SGHTA, CDR2 FQGNSA. This CDR3 is built from 16 residues. The V end lost 4 bases, the J end lost 4 bases, and 17 bases lay between the germline ends. The CDR3 DNA is TGTGCCAGCAGCTCTAGACTTCCGGGAGTATACAATGAGCAGTTCTTC. Its translation: CASSSRLPGVYNEQFF. Full variable domain (outside the CDR3, taken from reference TRBV7-2 and TRBJ2-1): GAGVSQSPSNKVTEKGKDVELRCDPISGHTALYWYRQSLGQGLEFLIYFQGNSAPDKSGLPSDRFSAERTGGSVSTLTIQRTQQEDSAVYLCASSSRLPGVYNEQFFGPGTRLTVL.

This clone was found once. The V call is TRBV10-1, the J call TRBJ2-2, with 7 nucleotides matching TRBD2. The CDR3 spans 16 residues. Looked up from germline, CDR1 is WNHNN and CDR2 is SYGVQD (reference sequence). The junction had 4 bases not matched to a gene; V was cut back by 2 bases and J by 1 base. The CDR3 protein is CASSEVRGVNTGELFF. In DNA form, the CDR3 reads TGCGCCAGCAGTGAGGTTCGGGGGGTGAACACCGGGGAGCTGTTTTTT.

Concerning this clone itself: Compared with germline, one end of the junction differs, possibly owing to a read error. CDR3 in amino acids: CASSSGQKLKF. Here the CDR3 DNA reads TGTGCCAGCAGTTCGGGACAGAAGCTTAAATTT. This chain joins TRBV28 and TRBJ1-6, with 7 positions matching TRBD1. Germline-derived CDR1 and CDR2 are MDHEN and SYDVKM. The CDR3 consists of 11 residues.

The chain is built from TRBV9 and TRBJ2-3; D gene unclear. CDR3 size: 12 residues. V lost 0 bases to trimming and J lost 4 bases, with 3 bases between them. Germline CDR1 reads SGDLS; CDR2 reads YYNGEE. Here the CDR3 DNA reads TGTGCCAGCAGCGTAGGGCCAGATACGCAGTATTTT. Translating gives CASSVGPDTQYF.

The chain combines TRBV27 with TRBJ1-5; D gene ambiguous. CDR1 is MNHEY and CDR2 is SMNVEV in the germline V gene (reference sequence). This CDR3 spans 14 amino acids. Deletions cut 3 bases from V and 1 base from J, with 7 bases between. CDR3 sequence (DNA): TGTGCCAGCAGTTTTGTGGGCAGCAATCAGCCCCAGCATTTT. This gives the protein CASSFVGSNQPQHF.

The V call is TRBV3-1 (or the pseudogene TRBV3-2), the J call TRBJ2-3; D might be TRBD1 (6 bases). The V gene lost 3 bases and the J gene lost 9 bases, with 13 bases spanning the gap. This CDR3 region has 13 residues. Germline V gene sequence: CDR1 LGHDT, CDR2 YNNKEL (reference sequence). This CDR3 reads CASSHPTGTTQYF. CDR3 nucleotides: TGTGCCAGCAGCCACCCCACAGGGACGACGCAGTATTTT.

J is TRBJ2-7 and V is TRBV19, with 7 bases fitting TRBD2. This CDR3 spans 14 amino acids. V lost 3 bases to trimming and J lost 2 bases; unmatched junction nucleotides: 4. Germline loops: CDR1 LNHDA, CDR2 SQIVND (reference sequence). The CDR3 nucleotides are TGTGCCAGTAGTATTGGCGGGGGACCCTACGAGCAGTACTTC. This codes for CASSIGGGPYEQYF.

The chain links TRBV11-2 to TRBJ2-3; 12 nucleotides match TRBD1. V trimming: 5 bases; J trimming: 3 bases; junction bases outside the gene matches: 9. The CDR3 spans 17 residues. CDR1 and CDR2 (germline): SGHAT, FQNNGV. CDR3 nucleotide sequence: TGTGCCAGCAGCCGGTTGGGACAGGGGGCCGGAACAGATACGCAGTATTTT. It codes for CASSRLGQGAGTDTQYF.

The CDR3, as DNA: TGTGCCAGCAGCGTTGGGGACAGGGATAATTCACCCCTCCACTTT. Protein: CASSVGDRDNSPLHF. The V gene is TRBV9, the J gene TRBJ1-6; 9 bases match TRBD1. This CDR3 is built from 15 residues. Germline CDR1 reads SGDLS; CDR2 reads YYNGEE. V shed 2 bases and J 5 bases; nucleotides not matched to a gene: 2.

The rearrangement uses TRBV7-2 and TRBJ1-3; D remains unclear. Trimming shortened V by 10 bases and J by 2 bases, and 18 bases separated the two germline ends. The CDR3 has 15 amino acids. Germline lookup yields CDR1 SGHTA and CDR2 FQGNSA. DNA for the CDR3: TGTGCCACCCGCGTGAGGGTATTTCCTGGAAACACCATATATTTT. Translated, it gives CATRVRVFPGNTIYF.

The rearrangement joins TRBV4-1 to TRBJ2-5; D is ambiguous. V lost 1 base and J 1 base, leaving 10 bases between the germline ends. Germline lookup yields CDR1 MGHRA and CDR2 YSYEKL. CDR3 length equals 15 residues. The CDR3 is CASSQVVAGQETQYF. CDR3 nucleotide sequence: TGCGCCAGCAGCCAAGTAGTGGCAGGCCAAGAGACCCAGTACTTC.

In DNA, the CDR3 is TGTGCCAGCAGCTCCGGGGTGCTTACGCAGTATTTT. This sequence encodes CASSSGVLTQYF. The J gene is TRBJ2-3, the V gene TRBV7-2; D might be TRBD2 (5 bases). Germline V gene sequence: CDR1 SGHTA, CDR2 FQGNSA. V was trimmed by 4 bases and J by 8 bases, leaving 10 bases between them. The CDR3 length is 12 residues.

The rearrangement links TRBV14 to TRBJ2-3; TRBD1 aligns across 9 bases. V shed 4 bases and J 4 bases; nucleotides not matched to a gene: 3. Germline lookup yields CDR1 SGHDN and CDR2 FVKESK. The CDR3 has 14 residues. The CDR3 is CASSLDRGADTQYF. CDR3 DNA: TGTGCCAGCAGCCTTGACAGGGGGGCAGATACGCAGTATTTT.

The chain uses TRBV15 and TRBJ2-5, with 8 nucleotides matching TRBD2. Germline-derived CDR1 and CDR2 are LNHNV and YYDKDF (reference sequence). The CDR3 has 12 amino acids. The J segment lost 1 base and the V segment lost 8 bases, leaving 0 bases of the junction unmatched. This chain's CDR3 is CATGLAQETQYF. The CDR3, as DNA: TGTGCCACCGGACTAGCCCAAGAGACCCAGTACTTC.

The chain carries TRBV4-3 and TRBJ1-1, with TRBD1 matching 10 bases. V was pared by 4 bases and J by 1 base, with 3 bases of the junction left unmatched. Germline V lookup: CDR1 LGHNA, CDR2 YSLEER. This CDR3 is 15 amino acids long. The CDR3 sequence is CASSRDRGRNTEAFF. As DNA, the CDR3 is TGCGCCAGCAGCCGGGACAGGGGCCGGAACACTGAAGCTTTCTTT.

This clone was picked up a small number of times. The rearrangement uses TRBV3-1 (or the pseudogene TRBV3-2) and TRBJ1-3, with D tentatively TRBD1 (6 bases). CDR3 size: 14 residues. V lost 6 bases and J 4 bases, leaving 13 bases between the germline ends. The germline V gene has CDR1 LGHDT and CDR2 YNNKEL (reference sequence). CDR3 protein: CASSSRGGGNTIYF. CDR3 nucleotide sequence: TGTGCCAGCAGTTCCAGGGGTGGGGGAAACACCATATATTTT.

The chain combines TRBV19 with TRBJ2-2; D is unresolved. V gave up 3 bases and J gave up 4 bases, with 3 bases separating them. Germline V lookup: CDR1 LNHDA, CDR2 SQIVND (reference sequence). There are 12 residues in the CDR3. This chain's CDR3 is CASSIGTGELFF. CDR3 DNA sequence: TGTGCCAGTAGTATCGGCACCGGGGAGCTGTTTTTT.

The chain employs TRBV9 and TRBJ2-3, with 9 positions matching TRBD1. Germline V gives CDR1 SGDLS, CDR2 YYNGEE. V dropped 4 bases and J dropped 3; count of bases not matched to a gene: 12. The length of the CDR3 is 17 residues. CDR3 coding DNA: TGTGCCAGCAGCCCCCGAATGACAGGGGGGTTTACAGATACGCAGTATTTT. This encodes CASSPRMTGGFTDTQYF.

The rearrangement joins TRBV24-1 to TRBJ1-5; D gene unclear. Trimming took off 6 bases at V and 2 bases at J, with 7 bases between the two ends. CDR3 length equals 13 residues. Germline V gives CDR1 KGHDR, CDR2 SFDVKD. The CDR3 loop reads CATSRQGNQPQHF. In nucleotides, the CDR3 is TGTGCCACCAGTCGCCAGGGCAATCAGCCCCAGCATTTT.

The chain has TRBV19 and TRBJ2-5; 8 bases align to TRBD2. J lost 5 bases, V lost 1 base, and 6 bases had no gene match. In germline, CDR1 is LNHDA, CDR2 SQIVND (reference sequence). CDR3 length equals 15 residues. The CDR3 spells CASSIGGGFVETQYF. CDR3 DNA: TGTGCCAGTAGTATAGGCGGGGGGTTCGTGGAGACCCAGTACTTC.

The V call is TRBV6-5, the J call TRBJ1-2, with D hard to call. Germline values: CDR1 MNHEY, CDR2 SVGAGI. V lost 5 bases to trimming and J lost 0 bases, with 10 bases between them. The CDR3 extends over 14 amino acids. DNA for the CDR3: TGTGCCAGCAGTCTGAGTGCGTCTAACTATGGCTACACCTTC. Protein: CASSLSASNYGYTF.

The chain is built from TRBV10-3 and TRBJ2-1, with 9 bases matching TRBD2. The CDR3 contains 14 residues. Germline V gives CDR1 ENHRY, CDR2 SYGVKD. V lost 2 bases to trimming and J lost 16 bases; unmatched junction nucleotides: 12. The CDR3 here is CAISEAGGRAEGFF. Here the CDR3 DNA reads TGTGCCATCAGTGAGGCTGGCGGGAGGGCCGAGGGTTTCTTC.